The 27 T cell receptor beta chains given below trace back to one sample, sequenced in a study of CD8 T cells in Susac syndrome. The RNA, about 0.5 to 1 ug, was put through reverse transcription using random hexamers. From the immunoSEQ multiplex PCR reads, TCRdb called clonotypes with MiXCR, one entry per CDR3 protein. The sample carries a few hundred thousand distinct CDR3 sequences, about 95% recorded once. Material: CD4+ T cells from PBMCs. These receptors were obtained from a human donor with multiple sclerosis.

This chain links TRBV4-2 with TRBJ1-6, with D perhaps TRBD1 (6 bases). This CDR3 contains 16 residues. The V gene lost 0 bases and the J gene lost 7 bases, with 13 bases spanning the gap. CDR1 and CDR2 (germline): LGHNA, YNFKEQ. CDR3 sequence reads: CASSQDRGQTNSPLHF. For the CDR3, the DNA is TGTGCCAGCAGCCAAGACCGCGGACAGACCAATTCACCCCTCCACTTT.

The sample holds one count of this clonotype. The chain carries TRBV30 and TRBJ1-1; no clear D gene. V shed 4 bases and J shed 1 base, with 13 bases lying between them. Germline loops: CDR1 GTSNPN, CDR2 SVGIG (reference sequence). The CDR3 is 14 residues long. CDR3 bases: TGTGCCTGGACCCTGAGGCGGTCGAACACTGAAGCTTTCTTT. Protein sequence: CAWTLRRSNTEAFF.

This chain joins TRBV25-1 and TRBJ2-3; D might be TRBD1 or TRBD2, each matching 5 bases. The CDR3 extends over 13 amino acids. Germline loops: CDR1 MGHDK, CDR2 SYGVNS. V lost 4 bases, J lost 5 bases, and 10 bases lay in between. Here the CDR3 DNA reads TGTGCCAGCAGTGTAGAGGGGAGAGATACGCAGTATTTT. Translation: CASSVEGRDTQYF. The whole variable domain, remainder taken from reference TRBV25-1 and TRBJ2-3, is EADIYQTPRYLVIGTGKKITLECSQTMGHDKMYWYQQDPGMELHLIHYSYGVNSTEKGDLSSESTVSRIRTEHFPLTLESARPSHTSQYLCASSVEGRDTQYFGPGTRLTVL.

V and J are TRBV27 and TRBJ2-7; TRBD2 matches 11 bases. Germline V gives CDR1 MNHEY, CDR2 SMNVEV (reference sequence). With 6 bases clipped from V and 2 bases from J, the junction kept 6 bases outside the gene matches. The length of the CDR3 is 15 residues. As DNA, the CDR3 is TGTGCCAGCAGCTTCACTAGCGGGGGCACCTACGAGCAGTACTTC. The encoded protein is CASSFTSGGTYEQYF.

The chain combines TRBV20-1 with TRBJ2-3; D is ambiguous. In germline, CDR1 is DFQATT, CDR2 SNEGSKA (reference sequence). V lost 0 bases to trimming and J lost 0 bases, with 16 bases between them. This CDR3 spans 17 amino acids. DNA of the CDR3: TGCAGTGCTAGAGATAGGTCTCCAGCAACTAGCACAGATACGCAGTATTTT. Amino acids: CSARDRSPATSTDTQYF.

The chain carries TRBV19 and TRBJ1-5; perhaps TRBD1 as D (6 bases). V was cut by 5 bases and J by 3 bases, with 8 bases left in between. The CDR3 is 13 residues long. Germline V CDR1 and CDR2: LNHDA, SQIVND (reference sequence). CDR3 DNA: TGTGCCAGTAGTTCAGGGGACAATCAGCCCCAGCATTTT. It yields the protein CASSSGDNQPQHF.

V gene TRBV3-1 combines with J gene TRBJ2-3, with D perhaps TRBD1 or TRBD2 (5 bases each). The CDR3 has 15 amino acids. Germline CDR1 reads LGHDT; CDR2 reads YNNKEL (reference sequence). Trimming pared 7 bases from V and 2 bases from J, leaving 16 bases between. CDR3 coding DNA: TGTGCCAGCAACCCTAGGCACGGGGCCACAGATACGCAGTATTTT. Encoded protein: CASNPRHGATDTQYF.

The V gene is TRBV20-1, the J gene TRBJ2-4, with a tentative D call TRBD1 (5 bases). The germline V gene has CDR1 DFQATT and CDR2 SNEGSKA (reference sequence). The CDR3 runs 12 residues. Trimming cost V 6 bases and J 6 bases, with 12 bases left between them. As DNA, the CDR3 is TGCAGTGCGACCGTCCAGGGAAACATTCAGTACTTC. Translation: CSATVQGNIQYF.

The V call is TRBV20-1, the J call TRBJ2-7, with 10 bases that match TRBD2. The CDR3 loop spans 14 amino acids. Germline CDR1 is DFQATT and CDR2 is SNEGSKA (reference sequence). V shed 3 bases, J shed 2 bases, and the junction held 4 bases outside the gene matches. CDR3: CSASTSGEAYEQYF. CDR3 nucleotide sequence: TGCAGTGCTAGTACTAGCGGGGAAGCCTACGAGCAGTACTTC.

The J gene is TRBJ2-5, the V gene TRBV30; a weak D match, TRBD2 (6 bases). Germline-derived CDR1 and CDR2 are GTSNPN and SVGIG (reference sequence). Trimming took off 4 bases at V and 7 bases at J, with 19 bases between the two ends. The CDR3 consists of 14 residues. CDR3 nucleotides: TGTGCCTGGACTGTGGGGAGGACGGGCGGGACCCAGTACTTC. Protein sequence: CAWTVGRTGGTQYF.

The V and J genes are TRBV7-9 and TRBJ2-4; D ambiguous. The germline V gene encodes CDR1 SEHNR and CDR2 FQNEAQ (reference sequence). Between the trimmed V and J ends, which lost 5 bases and 1 base, there was a span of 24 bases. The CDR3 contains 19 residues. DNA of the CDR3: TGTGCCAGCAGCCCAATGCCGGCCCGAACACTCTGGGCCAAAAACATTCAGTACTTC. Translation gives CASSPMPARTLWAKNIQYF.

The chain uses TRBV9 and TRBJ1-1; TRBD1 is a possible D gene (5 bases). V dropped 4 bases and J dropped 4 bases, with 14 bases sitting between them. The CDR3 length is 14 residues. CDR1 SGDLS and CDR2 YYNGEE come from the germline V gene. CDR3 sequence reads: CASSLTGTGTEAFF. CDR3 DNA sequence: TGTGCCAGCAGCCTCACCGGGACGGGCACTGAAGCTTTCTTT.

The genes are TRBV3-1 and TRBJ2-1; TRBD1 agrees at 7 bases. Per germline, CDR1 LGHDT and CDR2 YNNKEL (reference sequence). V shed 4 bases, J shed 4 bases, and the junction held 4 bases outside the gene matches. There are 14 residues in the CDR3. The CDR3 DNA sequence: TGTGCCAGCAGCCCCGGGACAGATTACAATGAGCAGTTCTTC. Its translation is CASSPGTDYNEQFF.

This clonotype has just one count. This chain joins TRBV7-9 and TRBJ2-3, with unresolved D. Germline CDR1 reads SEHNR; CDR2 reads FQNEAQ (reference sequence). Trimming cost V 4 bases and J 0 bases, with 11 bases left between them. This CDR3 is built from 15 residues. The CDR3 reads CASSSKEQSTDTQYF. The CDR3 DNA follows: TGTGCCAGCAGCTCTAAGGAACAGAGCACAGATACGCAGTATTTT.

The V and J genes are TRBV30 and TRBJ1-4; D is uncertain. CDR3 length: 15 amino acids. Trimming took off 0 bases at V and 0 bases at J, with 8 bases between the two ends. Germline V lookup: CDR1 GTSNPN, CDR2 SVGIG (reference sequence). The CDR3 DNA reads as TGTGCCTGGAGTGTACTAAGGCCAACTAATGAAAAACTGTTTTTT. It specifies CAWSVLRPTNEKLFF.

This chain connects TRBV29-1 to TRBJ2-2; D possibly corresponds to TRBD1 (5 bases). This CDR3 spans 13 amino acids. Germline V gene data show CDR1 as SQVTM and CDR2 as ANQGSEA. Deletions cut 7 bases from V and 7 bases from J, with 16 bases between. In DNA, the CDR3 is TGCAGCGCCGAAGGGGCCAGGAACGGGGAGCTGTTTTTT. It yields the protein CSAEGARNGELFF.

The CDR3 sequence: CASSQVIGQETQYF. The DNA for the CDR3 is TGTGCCAGCAGCCAAGTGATTGGCCAAGAGACCCAGTACTTC. The V call is TRBV14, the J call TRBJ2-5, with D uncertain. The CDR3 runs 14 residues. V was shortened by 1 base and J by 1 base, with 7 bases between the two germline ends. Germline V gene lookup returns CDR1 SGHDN and CDR2 FVKESK.

The gene calls are TRBV30 and TRBJ2-1; weak D call: TRBD2 (7 bases). Germline lookup yields CDR1 GTSNPN and CDR2 SVGIG (reference sequence). V dropped 2 bases and J dropped 0 bases, with 11 bases sitting between them. The CDR3 has 15 residues. The CDR3 bases are TGTGCCTGGAGTAGGGGGGGCCTCTCCTACAATGAGCAGTTCTTC. Translation: CAWSRGGLSYNEQFF. Supplemented by reference TRBV30 and TRBJ2-1, the full variable domain reads SQTIHQWPATLVQPVGSPLSLECTVEGTSNPNLYWYRQAAGRGLQLLFYSVGIGQISSEVPQNLSASRPQDRQFILSSKKLLLSDSGFYLCAWSRGGLSYNEQFFGPGTRLTVL.

The V and J genes are TRBV29-1 and TRBJ1-2; D uncertain. The CDR3 has 9 residues. Trimming shortened V by 7 bases and J by 7 bases, and 7 bases separated the two germline ends. The V gene's germline CDR1 is SQVTM and CDR2 ANQGSEA. As DNA, the CDR3 is TGCAGCGAATCTATTGGCTACACCTTC. Its translation: CSESIGYTF.

The chain links TRBV7-9 to TRBJ1-1, with D uncertain. V was cut by 5 bases and J by 0 bases, with 10 bases left in between. The CDR3 length is 14 residues. CDR1 is SEHNR, CDR2 FQNEAQ, per germline (reference sequence). The CDR3 here is CASSPGPMNTEAFF. The CDR3 DNA follows: TGTGCCAGCAGCCCCGGGCCCATGAACACTGAAGCTTTCTTT.

The rearrangement joins TRBV12-3 or TRBV12-4 to TRBJ2-7; 8 nucleotides line up with TRBD2. After removal of 2 bases from V and 0 bases from J, the junction contained 9 bases not matched to a gene. This CDR3 has 17 amino acids. CDR3 sequence: CASSLTSAAGDSYEQYF. The DNA of the CDR3 is TGTGCCAGCAGTTTAACCTCAGCAGCGGGGGACTCCTACGAGCAGTACTTC.

This clonotype was recorded only once. The chain employs TRBV30 and TRBJ1-2, with D possibly matching TRBD1 (5 bases). CDR1 and CDR2 (germline): GTSNPN, SVGIG (reference sequence). V was cut by 3 bases and J by 4 bases, with 9 bases left in between. The CDR3 sequence is 12 residues long. In DNA, the CDR3 is TGTGCCTGGAGCCGGGGGACCTATGGCTACACCTTC. Encoded protein: CAWSRGTYGYTF.

The chain uses TRBV7-2 and TRBJ2-3; weak D call: TRBD1 (6 bases). Germline V gene sequence: CDR1 SGHTA, CDR2 FQGNSA. Deletions cut 5 bases from V and 5 bases from J, with 11 bases between. The CDR3 is 13 residues long. This chain's CDR3 is CASSLTGQDTQYF. CDR3 DNA sequence: TGTGCCAGCAGCCTTACAGGGCAAGATACGCAGTATTTT. The complete variable domain, with remaining parts taken from reference TRBV7-2 and TRBJ2-3, reads GAGVSQSPSNKVTEKGKDVELRCDPISGHTALYWYRQSLGQGLEFLIYFQGNSAPDKSGLPSDRFSAERTGGSVSTLTIQRTQQEDSAVYLCASSLTGQDTQYFGPGTRLTVL.

This chain links TRBV3-1 with TRBJ2-1; 10 positions match TRBD1. Germline V gene sequence: CDR1 LGHDT, CDR2 YNNKEL (reference sequence). V lost 4 bases to trimming and J lost 9 bases; unmatched junction nucleotides: 12. The CDR3 totals 16 residues. In DNA, the CDR3 is TGTGCCAGCAGCCCCACGGGACAGGGGTTCCTTGGTGAGCAGTTCTTC. Translating gives CASSPTGQGFLGEQFF.

The rearrangement uses TRBV20-1 and TRBJ2-7; D is uncertain. The CDR3 loop spans 15 amino acids. V dropped 3 bases and J dropped 3 bases, with 18 bases sitting between them. Germline CDR1 reads DFQATT; CDR2 reads SNEGSKA (reference sequence). CDR3 protein: CSARDMDLPHYEQYF. The CDR3, as DNA: TGCAGTGCTAGGGATATGGATCTACCTCACTACGAGCAGTACTTC.

The genes are TRBV6-5 and TRBJ1-2; D gene unclear. The V end was cut by 4 bases, the J end by 8 bases, with 17 bases between. The CDR3 sequence is 14 residues long. Per the germline V gene, CDR1 is MNHEY and CDR2 is SVGAGI. CDR3 DNA: TGTGCCAGCAGTTCTATTCCGATCCGCGAAGGCTACACCTTC. It encodes CASSSIPIREGYTF.

The V gene is TRBV7-9, the J gene TRBJ2-2; D gene unclear. Germline V gene data show CDR1 as SEHNR and CDR2 as FQNEAQ (reference sequence). Trimming removed 1 base from V and 0 bases from J, with 6 bases in between. This CDR3 comprises 15 residues. The CDR3 region has the DNA TGTGCCAGCAGCTTAGGGGCTGCGAACACCGGGGAGCTGTTTTTT. Translating gives CASSLGAANTGELFF.